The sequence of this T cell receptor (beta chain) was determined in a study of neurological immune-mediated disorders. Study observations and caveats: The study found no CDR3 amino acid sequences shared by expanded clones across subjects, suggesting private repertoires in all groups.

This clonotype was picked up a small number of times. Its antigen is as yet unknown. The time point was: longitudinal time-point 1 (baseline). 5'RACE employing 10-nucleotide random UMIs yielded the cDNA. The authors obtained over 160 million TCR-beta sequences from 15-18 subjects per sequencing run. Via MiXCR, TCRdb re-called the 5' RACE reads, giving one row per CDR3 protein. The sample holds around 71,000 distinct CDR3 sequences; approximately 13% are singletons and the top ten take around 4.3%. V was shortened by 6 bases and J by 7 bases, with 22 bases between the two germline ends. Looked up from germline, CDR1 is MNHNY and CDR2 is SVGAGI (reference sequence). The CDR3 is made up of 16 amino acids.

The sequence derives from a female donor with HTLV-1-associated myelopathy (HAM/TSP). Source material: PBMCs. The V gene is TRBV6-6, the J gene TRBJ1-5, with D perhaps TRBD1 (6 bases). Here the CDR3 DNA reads TGTGCCAGCAGCTTTAGGGGGACGGGGCTAGACCAGCCCCAGCATTTT. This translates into CASSFRGTGLDQPQHF.